A selection of T cell receptor beta chains follows, all from one sample in a study of technical replicates of blood from a few donors. Assay used: immunoSEQ multiplex PCR; TCRdb lists only in-frame clones, some missing. The table lists under 80,000 clones, approximately 96% of them singletons, with roughly 0.19% in the top ten. The sequenced material came from T cells isolated from PBMCs. The receptors come from a human donor in good health. Each CDR3 is given with its conserved first and last residue. D genes are given only for firm matches. Not all rows give a size; the values are once, few, many and, for expanded clones, a class.

j_gene: TRBJ2-5; v_gene: TRBV5-1; d_gene: TRBD2; abundance: .; CDR3aa: CASSQGTSGGETQYF; CDR3nt: TGCGCCAGCAGCCAAGGGACTAGCGGGGGGGAGACCCAGTACTTC
j_gene: TRBJ1-5; v_gene: TRBV19; d_gene: .; abundance: .; CDR3aa: CASSMAESNQPQHF; CDR3nt: TGTGCCAGTAGTATGGCGGAAAGCAATCAGCCCCAGCATTTT
j_gene: TRBJ2-5; v_gene: TRBV7-9; d_gene: TRBD2; abundance: .; CDR3aa: CASNILAGEETQYF; CDR3nt: TGTGCCAGCAACATACTAGCGGGGGAGGAGACCCAGTACTTC
j_gene: TRBJ2-2; v_gene: TRBV19; d_gene: TRBD1; abundance: .; CDR3aa: CASSRKGSGGTGELFF; CDR3nt: TGTGCCAGTAGCCGAAAAGGTTCAGGGGGCACCGGGGAGCTGTTTTTT
j_gene: TRBJ2-7; v_gene: TRBV7-9; d_gene: .; abundance: .; CDR3aa: CASSSRAGPNYEQYF; CDR3nt: TGTGCCAGCAGCTCCCGGGCGGGACCGAACTACGAGCAGTACTTC
j_gene: TRBJ1-3; v_gene: TRBV5-1; d_gene: .; abundance: .; CDR3aa: CASSLEGSGNTIYF; CDR3nt: TGCGCCAGCAGTCTGGAGGGGTCTGGAAACACCATATATTTT
j_gene: TRBJ2-1; v_gene: TRBV11-2; d_gene: TRBD2; abundance: .; CDR3aa: CASSLGRGGHNEQFF; CDR3nt: TGTGCCAGCAGCTTAGGGCGGGGGGGTCACAATGAGCAGTTCTTC
j_gene: TRBJ2-1; v_gene: TRBV6-1; d_gene: TRBD2; abundance: few; CDR3aa: CASSGGTLAGYYGDEQFF; CDR3nt: TGTGCCAGCAGTGGAGGGACACTAGCGGGATATTATGGTGATGAGCAGTTCTTC
j_gene: TRBJ2-7; v_gene: TRBV19; d_gene: TRBD1; abundance: .; CDR3aa: CASKDRGSEQYF; CDR3nt: TGTGCCAGTAAGGACAGGGGATCCGAGCAGTACTTC
j_gene: TRBJ1-6; v_gene: TRBV27; d_gene: .; abundance: .; CDR3aa: CASSNDYPPVDNSPLHF; CDR3nt: TGTGCCAGCAGTAACGACTATCCCCCGGTCGATAATTCACCCCTCCACTTT
j_gene: TRBJ1-3; v_gene: TRBV4-1; d_gene: .; abundance: .; CDR3aa: CASSQGSRGNTIYF; CDR3nt: TGCGCCAGCAGCCAAGGGTCCAGGGGAAACACCATATATTTT
j_gene: TRBJ1-2; v_gene: TRBV29-1; d_gene: TRBD1; abundance: .; CDR3aa: CSVPTGNNYGYTF; CDR3nt: TGCAGCGTTCCGACAGGGAACAACTATGGCTACACCTTC
j_gene: TRBJ2-3; v_gene: TRBV7-9; d_gene: TRBD2; abundance: .; CDR3aa: CASRSKREGLTDTQYF; CDR3nt: TGTGCCAGCAGATCAAAGCGGGAGGGCCTCACAGATACGCAGTATTTT
j_gene: TRBJ1-3; v_gene: TRBV7-8; d_gene: .; abundance: once; CDR3aa: CASSLEYSSGNTIYF; CDR3nt: TGTGCCAGCAGCTTAGAATACAGCAGCGGAAACACCATATATTTT
j_gene: TRBJ2-3; v_gene: TRBV10-3; d_gene: TRBD2; abundance: .; CDR3aa: CAIRHAGGQADTQYF; CDR3nt: TGTGCCATCAGGCATGCGGGGGGGCAAGCAGATACGCAGTATTTT
j_gene: TRBJ2-3; v_gene: TRBV7-8; d_gene: TRBD2; abundance: .; CDR3aa: CASSLREGQWSQYF; CDR3nt: TGTGCCAGCAGCTTGAGGGAGGGCCAGTGGTCGCAGTATTTT
j_gene: TRBJ2-7; v_gene: TRBV19; d_gene: TRBD1; abundance: .; CDR3aa: CASSMGQGAYEQYF; CDR3nt: TGTGCCAGTAGTATGGGACAGGGGGCCTACGAGCAGTACTTC
j_gene: TRBJ1-3; v_gene: TRBV6-6; d_gene: TRBD1; abundance: .; CDR3aa: CASSYSRGLGNTIYF; CDR3nt: TGTGCCAGCAGTTACAGCAGGGGGCTCGGAAACACCATATATTTT
j_gene: TRBJ1-2; v_gene: TRBV5-1; d_gene: TRBD1; abundance: .; CDR3aa: CASSLEGTGGYTF; CDR3nt: TGCGCCAGCAGCTTGGAAGGGACAGGTGGCTACACCTTC
j_gene: TRBJ2-7; v_gene: TRBV7-8; d_gene: TRBD1; abundance: .; CDR3aa: CASSLLTGGYYEQYF; CDR3nt: TGTGCCAGCAGCTTATTGACAGGGGGTTACTACGAGCAGTACTTC
j_gene: TRBJ2-1; v_gene: TRBV9; d_gene: TRBD1; abundance: .; CDR3aa: CASSRIRTGAGEQFF; CDR3nt: TGTGCCAGCAGCCGCATAAGGACAGGGGCCGGGGAGCAGTTCTTC
j_gene: TRBJ2-5; v_gene: TRBV5-4; d_gene: .; abundance: .; CDR3aa: CASSLGAGPVTQYF; CDR3nt: TGTGCCAGCAGCTTGGGGGCAGGGCCAGTGACCCAGTACTTC
j_gene: TRBJ1-2; v_gene: TRBV29-1; d_gene: TRBD1; abundance: .; CDR3aa: CSVEQGQGYGYTF; CDR3nt: TGCAGCGTTGAACAAGGACAGGGGTATGGCTACACCTTC
j_gene: TRBJ2-1; v_gene: TRBV7-3; d_gene: TRBD2; abundance: .; CDR3aa: CASSGGALNEQFF; CDR3nt: TGTGCCAGTAGCGGGGGGGCCCTCAATGAGCAGTTCTTC
j_gene: TRBJ1-5; v_gene: TRBV2; d_gene: TRBD1; abundance: .; CDR3aa: CAGGTAVNQPQHF; CDR3nt: TGTGCCGGCGGGACAGCGGTCAATCAGCCCCAGCATTTT
j_gene: TRBJ1-4; v_gene: TRBV2; d_gene: TRBD1; abundance: .; CDR3aa: CASRGQFNEKLFF; CDR3nt: TGTGCCAGCAGGGGACAGTTTAATGAAAAACTGTTTTTT
j_gene: TRBJ2-7; v_gene: TRBV28; d_gene: .; abundance: .; CDR3aa: CASSFEAISYEQYF; CDR3nt: TGTGCCAGCAGTTTTGAGGCGATTTCCTACGAGCAGTACTTC
j_gene: TRBJ1-5; v_gene: TRBV28; d_gene: TRBD1; abundance: once; CDR3aa: CASSPYLQGHPQHF; CDR3nt: TGTGCCAGCAGTCCATATTTACAGGGGCACCCCCAGCATTTT
j_gene: TRBJ1-5; v_gene: TRBV19; d_gene: .; abundance: .; CDR3aa: CASSARQILTTGQPQHF; CDR3nt: TGTGCCAGTAGTGCCCGCCAGATACTAACGACAGGACAGCCCCAGCATTTT
j_gene: TRBJ1-2; v_gene: TRBV6-1; d_gene: .; abundance: .; CDR3aa: CASSEAGGLSGNYGYTF; CDR3nt: TGTGCCAGCAGTGAAGCAGGCGGGCTTAGTGGGAACTATGGCTACACCTTC
j_gene: TRBJ2-7; v_gene: TRBV5-1; d_gene: .; abundance: .; CDR3aa: CASSLGDGGFYEQYF; CDR3nt: TGCGCCAGCAGCTTGGGTGACGGAGGATTCTACGAGCAGTACTTC
j_gene: TRBJ1-2; v_gene: TRBV4-1; d_gene: TRBD1; abundance: .; CDR3aa: CASSQTGGTGTAYGYTF; CDR3nt: TGCGCCAGCAGCCAAACCGGGGGAACCGGGACAGCCTATGGCTACACCTTC
j_gene: TRBJ2-3; v_gene: TRBV28; d_gene: TRBD2; abundance: .; CDR3aa: CAVRGASGRATDTQYF; CDR3nt: TGTGCCGTACGAGGGGCTAGCGGGAGGGCCACAGATACGCAGTATTTT
j_gene: TRBJ2-7; v_gene: TRBV28; d_gene: .; abundance: .; CDR3aa: CASSVGRDLLSYEQYF; CDR3nt: TGTGCCAGCAGCGTAGGGCGGGACTTACTCTCCTACGAGCAGTACTTC
j_gene: TRBJ2-1; v_gene: TRBV5-1; d_gene: .; abundance: .; CDR3aa: CASSLAGRYNEQFF; CDR3nt: TGCGCCAGCAGCTTGGCGGGTCGGTACAATGAGCAGTTCTTC
j_gene: TRBJ2-3; v_gene: TRBV5-6; d_gene: .; abundance: .; CDR3aa: CASSSSNRASTQYF; CDR3nt: TGTGCCAGCAGCTCTTCAAACAGGGCTAGTACGCAGTATTTT
j_gene: TRBJ1-1; v_gene: TRBV11-2; d_gene: .; abundance: .; CDR3aa: CASSLVLGVGAEAFF; CDR3nt: TGTGCCAGCAGCTTAGTGTTAGGTGTAGGGGCTGAAGCTTTCTTT
j_gene: TRBJ2-7; v_gene: TRBV2; d_gene: TRBD1; abundance: .; CDR3aa: CASSEPRDRWTYEQYF; CDR3nt: TGTGCCAGCAGTGAACCTCGGGACAGGTGGACCTACGAGCAGTACTTC
j_gene: TRBJ2-2; v_gene: TRBV5-6; d_gene: .; abundance: .; CDR3aa: CASSLGSSNTGELFF; CDR3nt: TGTGCCAGCAGCTTGGGTAGCTCGAACACCGGGGAGCTGTTTTTT
j_gene: TRBJ2-4; v_gene: TRBV5-1; d_gene: .; abundance: .; CDR3aa: CASSPRAVSKNIQYF; CDR3nt: TGCGCCAGCAGCCCGAGGGCAGTGTCCAAAAACATTCAGTACTTC
j_gene: TRBJ2-7; v_gene: TRBV6-5; d_gene: .; abundance: .; CDR3aa: CASSFPRSYEQYF; CDR3nt: TGTGCCAGCTCCTTTCCCCGCTCCTACGAGCAGTACTTC
j_gene: TRBJ1-5; v_gene: TRBV6-1; d_gene: .; abundance: .; CDR3aa: CASSEGKGNQPQHF; CDR3nt: TGTGCCAGCAGTGAAGGTAAGGGGAATCAGCCCCAGCATTTT
j_gene: TRBJ1-4; v_gene: TRBV11-3; d_gene: .; abundance: .; CDR3aa: CASSLDRGGNGEKLFF; CDR3nt: TGTGCCAGCAGCTTAGATCGTGGGGGGAACGGTGAAAAACTGTTTTTT
j_gene: TRBJ1-5; v_gene: TRBV6-1; d_gene: .; abundance: .; CDR3aa: CASSDRTDSYSNQPQHF; CDR3nt: TGTGCCAGCAGTGACCGAACGGACAGCTATAGCAATCAGCCCCAGCATTTT
j_gene: TRBJ2-3; v_gene: TRBV9; d_gene: TRBD2; abundance: .; CDR3aa: CASSGAGVGGADTQYF; CDR3nt: TGTGCCAGCAGCGGAGCGGGAGTAGGAGGCGCAGATACGCAGTATTTT
j_gene: TRBJ1-4; v_gene: TRBV5-1; d_gene: .; abundance: .; CDR3aa: CASSLGQGGEKLFF; CDR3nt: TGCGCCAGCAGCTTGGGACAAGGAGGTGAAAAACTGTTTTTT
j_gene: TRBJ2-7; v_gene: TRBV7-3; d_gene: .; abundance: .; CDR3aa: CASSLGATAYEQYF; CDR3nt: TGTGCCAGCAGCTTAGGGGCCACGGCCTACGAGCAGTACTTC
j_gene: TRBJ2-5; v_gene: TRBV14; d_gene: TRBD2; abundance: .; CDR3aa: CASSQVSGRAAETQYF; CDR3nt: TGTGCCAGCAGCCAAGTGAGCGGGAGGGCGGCAGAGACCCAGTACTTC
j_gene: TRBJ1-1; v_gene: TRBV6-1; d_gene: TRBD1; abundance: .; CDR3aa: CASGIDRGDTEAFF; CDR3nt: TGTGCCAGCGGAATAGACAGGGGTGACACTGAAGCTTTCTTT
j_gene: TRBJ1-1; v_gene: TRBV11-2; d_gene: .; abundance: .; CDR3aa: CASSLNLLVNTEAFF; CDR3nt: TGTGCCAGCAGCTTAAATCTTCTCGTGAACACTGAAGCTTTCTTT
j_gene: TRBJ2-7; v_gene: TRBV19; d_gene: .; abundance: .; CDR3aa: CASSPGVSYEQYF; CDR3nt: TGTGCCAGTAGCCCAGGGGTCTCCTACGAGCAGTACTTC
j_gene: TRBJ2-7; v_gene: TRBV28; d_gene: TRBD2; abundance: .; CDR3aa: CASSSGTSGITQRSYEQYF; CDR3nt: TGTGCCAGCAGTTCTGGGACTAGCGGGATCACCCAGCGGTCCTACGAGCAGTACTTC
j_gene: TRBJ2-7; v_gene: TRBV7-9; d_gene: .; abundance: .; CDR3aa: CASSLLTWGPPEDYEQYF; CDR3nt: TGTGCCAGCAGCCTCTTAACGTGGGGGCCCCCAGAGGATTACGAGCAGTACTTC
j_gene: TRBJ2-7; v_gene: TRBV7-9; d_gene: TRBD1; abundance: .; CDR3aa: CASSLAGGIYEQYF; CDR3nt: TGTGCCAGCAGCTTGGCAGGGGGCATCTACGAGCAGTACTTC